This T cell receptor (beta chain) was found in a study of spatial heterogeneity in lung cancer. Study in general: There were, on average, more than 9.5 raw-read appearances for each unique TCR and UMI combination. Study findings and constraints: The numbers of ubiquitous and regional expanded TCRs correlated with ubiquitous and regional nonsynonymous mutations, respectively. It was found that expanded intratumoral alpha and beta TCR counts tracked tumor mutation counts.

Described time point: sample taken at primary tumor resection. There were 72 donors, all of them untreated patients with early-stage non-small cell lung cancer. This clonotype was seen ten or more times. Its specificity is not known. TCRdb recomputed calls from the 5' RACE reads with MiXCR, one row per CDR3 protein. The sample holds fewer than 30,000 distinct CDR3 sequences, roughly 6.6% seen once. This CDR3 has 13 residues. CDR1 and CDR2 from the germline V gene are SQVTM and ANQGSEA. The germline V and J ends were trimmed by 4 bases and 2 bases, with 11 bases remaining between them. The TCR originated in a male donor with early-stage non-small cell lung cancer. The sample here was lung tumor tissue, taken at surgery. The chain recombines TRBV29-1 with TRBJ1-1, with D uncertain. CDR3 loop: CSVVVQTNTEAFF. DNA of the CDR3: TGCAGCGTTGTAGTACAGACTAACACTGAAGCTTTCTTT.